The 4 T cell receptor beta chains in this list originate from one sample, sequenced in a study of response to subunit inactivated influenza vaccine. TCRdb itself ran the RT-PCR reads through MiXCR, one entry per CDR3 protein. Of roughly 500,000 distinct CDR3 sequences in the sample, under 25% were seen once. These records were also assigned to another study, of T cells expressing NK-cell markers. That source notes: The cDNA for TCR beta came from 5'RACE template switching with UMIs.

The sequencing here drew on CD4+ T cells sorted from PBMCs, taken 11 to 12 days after vaccination. The receptors here all came from a middle-aged man who received an inactivated influenza vaccine.

This rearrangement joins TRBV7-9 to TRBJ2-7; 14 bases match TRBD2. CDR1 and CDR2 (germline): SEHNR, FQNEAQ (reference sequence). The trim removed 3 bases at V and 3 bases at J, leaving 4 bases unmatched. This CDR3 has 16 amino acids. The CDR3 loop reads CASSFFGTSGGYEQYF. In nucleotides, the CDR3 is TGTGCCAGCAGCTTTTTTGGGACTAGCGGGGGCTACGAGCAGTACTTC.

This clonotype has only a few counts. The chain carries TRBV7-2 and TRBJ2-2; no definite D call. V dropped 3 bases and J dropped 7 bases, with 6 bases sitting between them. The CDR3 totals 12 residues. Germline values: CDR1 SGHTA, CDR2 FQGNSA. In DNA form, the CDR3 reads TGTGCCAGCAGCTTCGAGCTCGGGGAGCTGTTTTTT. Translated: CASSFELGELFF.

This clonotype was detected many times. The genes are TRBV10-3 and TRBJ1-2; weak D call: TRBD1 (5 bases). Germline CDR1 and CDR2: ENHRY and SYGVKD. The CDR3 covers 12 residues. Trimming cost V 2 bases and J 5 bases, with 6 bases left between them. The CDR3 sequence is CAISEQGYGYTF. The CDR3 nucleotides read TGTGCCATCAGTGAGCAGGGTTATGGCTACACCTTC.

V usage is TRBV7-8 and J usage is TRBJ2-6, with D unclear. The CDR3 runs 15 residues. Germline assignment: CDR1 SGHVS and CDR2 FQNEAQ. Trimming cost V 2 bases and J 0 bases, with 5 bases left between them. The CDR3 nucleotides read TGTGCCAGCAGCTTAAGGCTCTCTGGGGCCAACGTCCTGACTTTC. Encoded protein: CASSLRLSGANVLTF.